This T cell receptor beta chain was recorded in a study of blood T cell repertoires in COVID-19. Clones were read by immunoSEQ multiplex PCR, and TCRdb kept only the in-frame ones, dropping some. This table holds some 150,000 clones, approximately 83% found once. The clonotype comes from a woman in her sixties or seventies with COVID-19, enrolled during active disease. The sequencing sample was made of peripheral blood.

In DNA form, the CDR3 reads TGTGCCAGCAGCACACCTGGCGGGGGGGCCTACGAGCAGTACTTC. Protein sequence: CASSTPGGGAYEQYF. V gene TRBV3-1 (or the pseudogene TRBV3-2) combines with J gene TRBJ2-7; TRBD2 aligns across 9 bases. V was clipped by 5 bases and J by 2 bases; unmatched bases: 7. Germline assignment: CDR1 LGHDT and CDR2 YNNKEL (reference sequence). The CDR3 is 15 residues long.